This TCR beta chain was recorded in a study of T cell responses to AZD1222 COVID-19 vaccine. TCRdb's table, derived via immunoSEQ multiplex PCR, lists solely in-frame clones and lacks some. The table lists around 120,000 clones, just under 95% of them singletons. The table lists this clone with a count of one. What it binds is not known. Trimming removed 4 bases at V and 2 bases at J, with 9 bases between. The germline V gene encodes CDR1 SGHDT and CDR2 YYEEEE. CDR3 size: 13 residues. Study-level findings and limits: It should be noted that donors were predominantly white British and more often female, and clonal diversity was possibly underestimated. Spike-specific TCR breadth and depth both grew after two AZD1222 doses. Along spike, vaccine-associated CD4 TCRs were found throughout, with dominance at 160-218 and 743-854. The number of AZD1222 recipients seropositive at baseline was only 5 to 7.

This sample comprised peripheral blood, obtained 28 days after the second AZD1222 dose. The source is an adult who received the AZD1222 COVID-19 vaccine. The chain links TRBV5-6 to TRBJ1-2, with unresolved D. CDR3 DNA: TGTGCCAGCAGCCAAGGGCGGAACTATGGCTACACCTTC. It encodes CASSQGRNYGYTF.